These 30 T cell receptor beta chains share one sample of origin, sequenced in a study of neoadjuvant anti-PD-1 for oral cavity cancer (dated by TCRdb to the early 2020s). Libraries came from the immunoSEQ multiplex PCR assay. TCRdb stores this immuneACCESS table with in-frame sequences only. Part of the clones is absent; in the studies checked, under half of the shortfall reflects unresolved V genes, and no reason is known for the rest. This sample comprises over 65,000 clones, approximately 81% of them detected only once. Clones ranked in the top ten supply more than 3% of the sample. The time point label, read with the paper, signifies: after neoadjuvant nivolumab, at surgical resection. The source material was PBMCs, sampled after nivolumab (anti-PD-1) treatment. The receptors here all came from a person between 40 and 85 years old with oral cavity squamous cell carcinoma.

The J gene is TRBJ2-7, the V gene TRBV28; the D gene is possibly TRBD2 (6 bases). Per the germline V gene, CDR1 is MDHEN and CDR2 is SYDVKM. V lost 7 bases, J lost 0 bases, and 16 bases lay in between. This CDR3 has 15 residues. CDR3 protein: CASNKAGISSYEQYF. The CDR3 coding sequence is TGTGCCAGCAACAAAGCGGGCATAAGCTCCTACGAGCAGTACTTC. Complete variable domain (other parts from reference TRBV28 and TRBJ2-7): DVKVTQSSRYLVKRTGEKVFLECVQDMDHENMFWYRQDPGLGLRLIYFSYDVKMKEKGDIPEGYSVSREKKERFSLILESASTNQTSMYLCASNKAGISSYEQYFGPGTRLTVT.

The DNA for the CDR3 is TGTGCCAGCAGCCCCGGGACAGGACTCTATGGCTACACCTTC. It specifies CASSPGTGLYGYTF. The chain recombines TRBV11-2 with TRBJ1-2; 8 nucleotides agree with TRBD1. CDR1 is SGHAT, CDR2 FQNNGV, per germline. The CDR3 consists of 14 residues. The V segment lost 5 bases and the J segment 4 bases; nucleotides outside the gene matches: 6.

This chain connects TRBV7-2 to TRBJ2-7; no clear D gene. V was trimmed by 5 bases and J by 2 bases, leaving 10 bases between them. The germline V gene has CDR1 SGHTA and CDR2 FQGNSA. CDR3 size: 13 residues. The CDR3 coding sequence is TGTGCCAGCAGCCCTAGGACGGCCTACGAGCAGTACTTC. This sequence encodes CASSPRTAYEQYF.

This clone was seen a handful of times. CDR3 in amino acids: CASSLSTGGRTGELFF. CDR3 coding DNA: TGCGCCAGCAGCTTGTCGACAGGGGGAAGGACCGGGGAGCTGTTTTTT. The V call is TRBV5-1, the J call TRBJ2-2, with TRBD1 matching 9 bases. This CDR3 has 16 residues. J gave up 5 bases and V 1 base, and 6 bases lay outside the gene matches. CDR1 and CDR2 (germline): SGHRS, YFSETQ.

Here the CDR3 DNA reads TGTGCCAGCAGTGACACCTCCTACGAGCAGTACTTC. Translation gives CASSDTSYEQYF. The genes are TRBV2 and TRBJ2-7, with D unclear. CDR1 and CDR2 from the germline V gene are SNHLY and FYNNEI. V was pared by 3 bases and J by 0 bases, with 3 bases between. The CDR3 runs 12 residues.

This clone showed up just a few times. This chain's CDR3 is CASSYSQTGDGNTIYF. CDR3 coding DNA: TGTGCCAGCAGTTACTCCCAGACAGGGGACGGAAACACCATATATTTT. J is TRBJ1-3 and V is TRBV6-5, with 8 bases lining up with TRBD1. Germline-derived CDR1 and CDR2 are MNHEY and SVGAGI. The CDR3 contains 16 residues. The V gene end was trimmed by 0 bases and the J gene end by 4 bases; junction bases not matched to a gene: 5.

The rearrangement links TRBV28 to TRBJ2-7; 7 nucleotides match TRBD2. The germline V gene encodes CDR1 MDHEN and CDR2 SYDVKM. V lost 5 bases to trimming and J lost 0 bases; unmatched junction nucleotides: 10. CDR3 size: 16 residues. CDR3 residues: CASSEVSGLNSYEQYF. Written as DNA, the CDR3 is TGTGCCAGCAGTGAAGTTAGCGGGCTTAACTCCTACGAGCAGTACTTC.

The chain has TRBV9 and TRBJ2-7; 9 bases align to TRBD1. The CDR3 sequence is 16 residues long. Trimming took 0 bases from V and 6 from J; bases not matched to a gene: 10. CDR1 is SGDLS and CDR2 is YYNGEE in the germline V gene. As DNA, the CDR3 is TGTGCCAGCAGCGTAGGGGGCCGGACAGGGGCCTCCGAGCAGTACTTC. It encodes CASSVGGRTGASEQYF.

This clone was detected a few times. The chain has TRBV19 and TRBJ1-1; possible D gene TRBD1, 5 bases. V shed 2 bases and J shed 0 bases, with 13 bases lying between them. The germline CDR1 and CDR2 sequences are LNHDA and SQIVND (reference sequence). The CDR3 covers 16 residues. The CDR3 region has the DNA TGTGCCAGTAGTATAATTGGGGGTGGGGTGAACACTGAAGCTTTCTTT. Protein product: CASSIIGGGVNTEAFF.

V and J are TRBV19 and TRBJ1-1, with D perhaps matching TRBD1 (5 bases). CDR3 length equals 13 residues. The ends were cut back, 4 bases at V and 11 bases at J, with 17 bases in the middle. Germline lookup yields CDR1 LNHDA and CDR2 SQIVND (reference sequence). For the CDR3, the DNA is TGTGCCAGTAGTAAGGGTCCGACGGGGACGGCTTTCTTT. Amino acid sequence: CASSKGPTGTAFF.

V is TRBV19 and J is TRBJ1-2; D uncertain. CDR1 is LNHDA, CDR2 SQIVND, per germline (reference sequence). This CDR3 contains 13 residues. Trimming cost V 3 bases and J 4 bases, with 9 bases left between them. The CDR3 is CASSIMGSYGYTF. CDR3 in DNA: TGTGCCAGTAGTATCATGGGCTCCTATGGCTACACCTTC.

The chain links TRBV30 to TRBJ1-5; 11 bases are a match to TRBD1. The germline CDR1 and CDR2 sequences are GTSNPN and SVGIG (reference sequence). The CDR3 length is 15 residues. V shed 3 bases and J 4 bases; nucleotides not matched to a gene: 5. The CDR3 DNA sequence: TGTGCCTGGAGCGGACAGGGGGCGCCTAATCAGCCCCAGCATTTT. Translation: CAWSGQGAPNQPQHF. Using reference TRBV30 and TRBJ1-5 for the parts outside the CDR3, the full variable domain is SQTIHQWPATLVQPVGSPLSLECTVEGTSNPNLYWYRQAAGRGLQLLFYSVGIGQISSEVPQNLSASRPQDRQFILSSKKLLLSDSGFYLCAWSGQGAPNQPQHFGDGTRLSIL.

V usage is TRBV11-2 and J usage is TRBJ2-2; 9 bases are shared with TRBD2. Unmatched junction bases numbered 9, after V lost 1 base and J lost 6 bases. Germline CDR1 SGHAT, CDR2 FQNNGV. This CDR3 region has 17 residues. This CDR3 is CASSLVLAGTSPGELFF. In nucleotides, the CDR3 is TGTGCCAGCAGCTTAGTCCTTGCGGGGACTAGCCCCGGGGAGCTGTTTTTT.

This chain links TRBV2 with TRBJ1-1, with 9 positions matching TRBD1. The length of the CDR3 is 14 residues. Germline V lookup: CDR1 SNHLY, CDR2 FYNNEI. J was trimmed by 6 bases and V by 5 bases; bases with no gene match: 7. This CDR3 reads CASSLTGGRAEAFF. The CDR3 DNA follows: TGTGCCAGCAGTTTAACAGGGGGCAGAGCTGAAGCTTTCTTT. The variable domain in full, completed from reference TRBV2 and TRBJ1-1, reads EPEVTQTPSHQVTQMGQEVILRCVPISNHLYFYWYRQILGQKVEFLVSFYNNEISEKSEIFDDQFSVERPDGSNFTLKIRSTKLEDSAMYFCASSLTGGRAEAFFGQGTRLTVV.

The CDR3 loop reads CSVVAAAGADTQYF. CDR3 coding DNA: TGCAGCGTTGTGGCAGCGGCGGGGGCAGATACGCAGTATTTT. The rearrangement links TRBV29-1 to TRBJ2-3; TRBD2 agrees at 7 bases. The germline V gene encodes CDR1 SQVTM and CDR2 ANQGSEA. V was clipped by 4 bases and J by 4 bases; unmatched bases: 8. The CDR3 is 14 amino acids.

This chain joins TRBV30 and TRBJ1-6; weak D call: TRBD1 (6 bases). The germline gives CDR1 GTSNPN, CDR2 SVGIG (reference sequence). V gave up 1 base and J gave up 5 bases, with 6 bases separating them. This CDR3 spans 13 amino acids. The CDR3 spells CAWSGQDNSPLHF. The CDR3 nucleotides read TGTGCCTGGAGTGGACAGGATAATTCACCCCTCCACTTT.

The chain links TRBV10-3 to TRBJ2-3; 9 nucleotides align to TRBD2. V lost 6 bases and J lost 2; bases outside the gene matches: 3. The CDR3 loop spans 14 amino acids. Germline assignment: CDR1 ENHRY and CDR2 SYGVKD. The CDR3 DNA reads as TGTGCCATCAGGACTAGCGGCCTCACAGATACGCAGTATTTT. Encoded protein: CAIRTSGLTDTQYF.

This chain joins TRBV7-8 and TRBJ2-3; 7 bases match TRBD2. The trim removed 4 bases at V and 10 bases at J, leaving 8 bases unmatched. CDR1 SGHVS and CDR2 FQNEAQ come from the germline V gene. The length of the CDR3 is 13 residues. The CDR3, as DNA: TGTGCCAGCAGCTCCCAGACTAGCCTACCGCAGTATTTT. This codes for CASSSQTSLPQYF.

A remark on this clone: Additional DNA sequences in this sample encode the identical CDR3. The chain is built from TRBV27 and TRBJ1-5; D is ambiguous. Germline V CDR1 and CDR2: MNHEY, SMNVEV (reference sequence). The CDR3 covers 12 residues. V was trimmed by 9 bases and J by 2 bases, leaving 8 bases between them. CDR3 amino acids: CASGLGNQPQHF. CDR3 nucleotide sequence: TGTGCCAGTGGCCTAGGCAATCAGCCCCAGCATTTT.

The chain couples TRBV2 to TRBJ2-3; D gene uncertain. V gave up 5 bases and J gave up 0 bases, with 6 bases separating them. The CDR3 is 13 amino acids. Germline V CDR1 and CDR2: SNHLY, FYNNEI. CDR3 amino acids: CASSLTSTDTQYF. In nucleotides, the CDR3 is TGTGCCAGCAGTCTAACTAGCACAGATACGCAGTATTTT.

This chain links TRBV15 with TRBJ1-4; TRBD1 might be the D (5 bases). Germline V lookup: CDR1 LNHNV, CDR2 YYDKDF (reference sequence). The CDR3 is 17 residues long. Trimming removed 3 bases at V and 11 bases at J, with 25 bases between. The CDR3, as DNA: TGTGCCACCAGCAGGGGGCCAGGACAATCCGGGGAAGGGAAACTGTTTTTT. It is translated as CATSRGPGQSGEGKLFF. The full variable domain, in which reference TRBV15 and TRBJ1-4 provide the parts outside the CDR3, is DAMVIQNPRYQVTQFGKPVTLSCSQTLNHNVMYWYQQKSSQAPKLLFHYYDKDFNNEADTPDNFQSRRPNTSFCFLDIRSPGLGDTAMYLCATSRGPGQSGEGKLFFGSGTQLSVL.

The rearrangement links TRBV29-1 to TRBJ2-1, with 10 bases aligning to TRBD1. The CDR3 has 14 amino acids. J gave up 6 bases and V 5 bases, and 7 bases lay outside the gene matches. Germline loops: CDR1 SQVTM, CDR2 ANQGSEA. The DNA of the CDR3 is TGCAGCGTTCTGCCGGGACAGGGGCTCAATGAGCAGTTCTTC. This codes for CSVLPGQGLNEQFF.

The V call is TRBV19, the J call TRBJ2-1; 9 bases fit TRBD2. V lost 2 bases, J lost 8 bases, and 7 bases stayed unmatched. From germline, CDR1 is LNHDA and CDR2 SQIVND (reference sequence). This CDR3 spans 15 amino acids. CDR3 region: CASSIWASGKDEQFF. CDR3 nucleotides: TGTGCCAGTAGTATATGGGCTAGCGGGAAAGATGAGCAGTTCTTC.

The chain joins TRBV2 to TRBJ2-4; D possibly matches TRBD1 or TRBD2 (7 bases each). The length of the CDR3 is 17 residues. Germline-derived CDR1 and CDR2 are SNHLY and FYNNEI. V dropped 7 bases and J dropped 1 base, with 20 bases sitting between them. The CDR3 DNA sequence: TGTGCCAGCACCTCCCCCCCCCAGGGGGGGGCCAAAAACATTCAGTACTTC. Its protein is CASTSPPQGGAKNIQYF.

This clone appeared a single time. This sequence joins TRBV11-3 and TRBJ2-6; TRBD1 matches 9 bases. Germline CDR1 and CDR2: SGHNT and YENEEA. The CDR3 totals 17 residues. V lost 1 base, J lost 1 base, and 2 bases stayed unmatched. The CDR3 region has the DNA TGTGCCAGCAGCTTAGGGGGACAGGGATCTGGGGCCAACGTCCTGACTTTC. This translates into CASSLGGQGSGANVLTF. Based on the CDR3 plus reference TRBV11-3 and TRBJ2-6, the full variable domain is EAGVVQSPRYKIIEKKQPVAFWCNPISGHNTLYWYLQNLGQGPELLIRYENEEAVDDSQLPKDRFSAERLKGVDSTLKIQPAELGDSAVYLCASSLGGQGSGANVLTFGAGSRLTVL.

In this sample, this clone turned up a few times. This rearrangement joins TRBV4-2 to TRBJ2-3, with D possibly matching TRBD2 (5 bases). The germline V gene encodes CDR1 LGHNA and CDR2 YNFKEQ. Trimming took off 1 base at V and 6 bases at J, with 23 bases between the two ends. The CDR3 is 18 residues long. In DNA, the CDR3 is TGTGCCAGCAGCCAAGCCGGCCTCGAGGGCCTAGTTGGGGATACGCAGTATTTT. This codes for CASSQAGLEGLVGDTQYF.

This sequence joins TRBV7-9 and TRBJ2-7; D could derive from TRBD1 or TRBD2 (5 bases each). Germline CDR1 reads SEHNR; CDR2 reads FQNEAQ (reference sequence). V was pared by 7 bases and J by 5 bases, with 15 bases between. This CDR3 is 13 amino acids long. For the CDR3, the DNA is TGTGCCAGCAACGCCGGGACCCCGAACGAGCAGTACTTC. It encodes CASNAGTPNEQYF.

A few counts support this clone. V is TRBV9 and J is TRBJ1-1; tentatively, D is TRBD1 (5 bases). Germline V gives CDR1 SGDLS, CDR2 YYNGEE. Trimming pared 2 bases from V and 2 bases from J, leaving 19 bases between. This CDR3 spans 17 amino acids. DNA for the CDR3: TGTGCCAGCAGCGTCGACCCCCCGGGGCAGTTTAACACTGAAGCTTTCTTT. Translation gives CASSVDPPGQFNTEAFF.

CDR3 region: CASRPGLADNEQFF. The DNA for the CDR3 is TGCGCCAGCAGACCGGGACTAGCGGACAATGAGCAGTTCTTC. V is TRBV10-1 and J is TRBJ2-1; 11 nucleotides agree with TRBD2. V trimming: 6 bases; J trimming: 5 bases; junction bases outside the gene matches: 3. The CDR3 contains 14 residues. The germline V gene has CDR1 WNHNN and CDR2 SYGVQD (reference sequence).

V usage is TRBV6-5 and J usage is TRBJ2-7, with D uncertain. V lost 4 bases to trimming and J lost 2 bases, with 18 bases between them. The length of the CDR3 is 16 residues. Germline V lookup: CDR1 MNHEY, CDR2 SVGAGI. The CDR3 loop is CASSSLQTPAPYEQYF. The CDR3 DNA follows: TGTGCCAGCAGTTCCCTCCAGACTCCCGCCCCCTACGAGCAGTACTTC.